This T cell receptor (beta chain) was identified during a study of human T cells and chemical hapten exposure (dated by TCRdb to the early 2020s). About the full investigation: For sensitization, 2% DPC in acetone was applied to a 2 cm by 2 cm area of upper inner arm skin. Patch tests used Finn chambers with 0.01% DPC on the upper back, scored after 6 days by International Contact Dermatitis Research Group standards. This study followed changes in the peripheral blood TCR repertoire in vivo during primary and secondary sensitization of alopecia patients to the hapten diphenylcyclopropenone (DPC). Around 30 alopecia patients provided blood for TCR sequencing at one to four time points (pre-sensitization, 2, 6 and 24 weeks). Weekly therapeutic DPC doses were additionally applied to the scalp of patients throughout the roughly 25-week study period. Blood samples were taken from patients before sensitization (week 0) and then at 2, 6 and about 24 weeks after DPC sensitization. Most of the patients in the cohort were female, and the cohort covered alopecia areata with under or over 50% scalp involvement, alopecia totalis and alopecia universalis. Libraries were combined into a pool for sequencing, and differences in TCR yield between samples came mainly from small differences in library volumes within the pool.

V gives up 10 bases and J gives up 1 base, and the segment between their germline ends measures 14 bases. Sequences SGDLS (CDR1) and YYNGEE (CDR2) are obtained from the germline V gene. The cysteine opens and the phenylalanine closes a CDR3 of 13 amino acids. Just CDR3 DNA is preserved here, 39 bases in frame from base 1. The paper as a whole reports these results and caveats: Patch test score correlated positively with the number of PT1 expanded TCRs, reaching significance at thresholds 8, 16 and 32 but not at 4. No change with DPC sensitization was found in the number of TCRs above 1 in 1000 frequency, and no evidence of global repertoire structure alterations was found. After repeated subsampling, changes were observed in the strength of the expansion versus patch-test correlation and in the threshold at which the correlation became significant. Because all patients had alopecia, a presumed autoimmune disease, the immune response of the patients might differ from that of healthy individuals. Compared with pre-sensitization or healthy control sets, expanded TCRs formed significantly more large CDR3 similarity clusters, which is consistent with antigen-driven responses.

In regard to this clonotype: It has no known antigen specificity. A much larger clone lies one base from this, so it may be a read error.

Library preparation employed RACE. Reads for this sample came from a NextSeq 500. Library preparation attached unique molecular identifiers to individual cDNA molecules for quantitative, reproducible TCR counting. Both TCR alpha and TCR beta chains were sequenced from each blood RNA sample. On the study's bioinformatics: Samples had a median of about 96,000 TCRs, with a range from about 23,224 to 750,000. The Decombinator software suite was used to annotate V, J and CDR3 in the TCR reads. Every sample was subsampled to the same number of TCRs (28,000) for the PS versus PT1 abundance plots. TCRs were defined as expanded if absent before sensitization and observed at least eight times at the 2-week time point. TCRdb ran its own pipeline on the public reads, namely fastp trimming at Q25 and MiXCR clone calling, and kept in-frame beta chains. Every CDR3 protein is listed once, alongside the most common genes and DNA of its rows. These V and J calls are TCRdb output, not the study's own analysis. The sample contains 150,000 to 200,000 distinct CDR3 sequences, about 14% of them found a single time. About 1.7% of the sample is held by the ten biggest clonotypes.

This sample's time point label indicates: patch test 1, 2 weeks after DPC sensitization. Read against the paper, the sample's treatment or condition label means: therapeutic diphenylcyclopropenone sensitization with weekly scalp DPC. Blood at each patch-test visit was drawn before the patch test was applied. Patients were eligible if aged 18 to 70, diagnosed with alopecia and judged suitable for DPC therapy, and pregnant patients were excluded. Unfractionated whole blood was collected in Tempus Blood RNA tubes, and total RNA was extracted from that blood. Rearrangement joined TRBV9 to TRBJ1-1; a tentative D match to TRBD1 spans 5 bases. This clonotype originated in a woman aged 25 to 45 with alopecia areata. Some clones in this sample may be carry-over from other donors' samples. The material sequenced was whole blood, taken in connection with sensitization to the hapten diphenylcyclopropenone (DPC). The DNA reads as follows: TGTGCCTGCCAAAGCGGACAGAACACTGAAGCTTTCTTT. Translated, this is CACQSGQNTEAFF.